This T cell receptor beta chain appears in the sequencing data of a study of OX40 agonist ivuxolimab in advanced cancers. Turning to the study itself: Patients were given ivuxolimab, an antibody that agonizes OX40 (CD134). Subjects had a mean age of around 60 years, with a range of 23 to 79; approximately 83% were male.

Baseline was the first blood sampling point, followed by cycle 4 day 1 and cycle 7 day 1. Germline CDR1 reads MGHRA; CDR2 reads YSYEKL. The CDR3 is 16 residues long. V was shortened by 0 bases and J by 6 bases, with 16 bases between the two germline ends. TCRdb keeps only in-frame clones here, not all; method: immunoSEQ multiplex PCR. This table has more than 60,000 clones, about three quarters appearing once. The specimen was CD4+ or CD8+ T cells sorted from blood, collected in a trial of the OX40 agonist ivuxolimab. The chain is built from TRBV4-1 and TRBJ2-3; no clear D. The source of this sequence is an adult with an advanced solid tumor such as melanoma, head and neck, liver or kidney cancer. CDR3 nucleotides: TGCGCCAGCAGCCAAGATTTCCCAGCCGCAGGTGATACGCAGTATTTT. This sequence encodes CASSQDFPAAGDTQYF.